These 21 T cell receptor beta chains were all obtained from the same sample, sequenced in a study of graft-versus-host responses after intestinal transplantation. For these TCRs, the target antigens are not known. The table came from immunoSEQ multiplex PCR; TCRdb's copy has only in-frame clones and leaves some out. The sample lists about 82,000 clones, roughly 91% seen once, with nearly 0.1% in the top ten. The starting material was unstimulated CD4+ T cells sorted from spleen or lymph node cells, obtained before intestinal transplant. All receptors derive from a human donor who received an intestinal transplant.

The rearrangement uses TRBV2 and TRBJ2-5, with a weak D call TRBD2 (6 bases). The V gene lost 7 bases and the J gene lost 1 base, with 13 bases spanning the gap. Germline V CDR1 and CDR2: SNHLY, FYNNEI. The CDR3 consists of 14 residues. This chain's CDR3 is CASTVNGGQETQYF. The DNA of the CDR3 is TGTGCCAGCACGGTTAACGGGGGCCAAGAGACCCAGTACTTC.

This chain uses TRBV5-6 with TRBJ1-1; the D gene is possibly TRBD1 (5 bases). V lost 6 bases to trimming and J lost 1 base, with 10 bases between them. The germline V gene has CDR1 SGHDT and CDR2 YYEEEE. CDR3 size: 13 residues. The CDR3, as DNA: TGTGCCAGCACGCTTACAGGGAACACTGAAGCTTTCTTT. Translated, it gives CASTLTGNTEAFF.

The J gene is TRBJ1-2, the V gene TRBV19; D is possibly TRBD1 (5 bases). This CDR3 is 13 amino acids long. Deletions cut 3 bases from V and 4 bases from J, with 9 bases between. Germline V gene sequence: CDR1 LNHDA, CDR2 SQIVND (reference sequence). The CDR3 reads CASSIYGGYGYTF. The CDR3 nucleotides are TGTGCCAGTAGTATCTACGGGGGCTATGGCTACACCTTC.

CDR3 in DNA: TGTGCCAGCTCTCCAAGACCGGGACAAGAAAATTCACCCCTCCACTTT. Encoded protein: CASSPRPGQENSPLHF. The rearrangement links TRBV18 to TRBJ1-6, with D possibly being TRBD1 (6 bases). The CDR3 covers 16 residues. V shed 6 bases and J shed 7 bases, with 19 bases lying between them. Germline CDR1 reads KGHSH; CDR2 reads LQKENI.

V is TRBV6-5 and J is TRBJ1-1, with D maybe TRBD1 (5 bases). The germline V gene encodes CDR1 MNHEY and CDR2 SVGAGI. Trimming took off 7 bases at V and 11 bases at J, with 20 bases between the two ends. The CDR3 length is 13 residues. This CDR3 is CASKRQRESRAFF. The CDR3 nucleotides are TGTGCCAGCAAGCGACAGCGGGAGAGCCGTGCTTTCTTT.

This clone is a singleton in its sample. This chain joins TRBV9 and TRBJ2-3; the match to TRBD2 covers 11 bases. CDR3 length equals 19 residues. Trimming at V came to 0 bases and at J to 3 bases, leaving 12 bases not matched to a gene. From germline, CDR1 is SGDLS and CDR2 YYNGEE. The CDR3 sequence is CASSVESSGGSRRTDTQYF. The CDR3 DNA is TGTGCCAGCAGCGTAGAGTCTAGCGGGGGGTCCCGTCGGACAGATACGCAGTATTTT.

V is TRBV18 and J is TRBJ2-1, with D uncertain. Trimming stripped 3 bases from V and 2 bases from J, with 11 bases between. The CDR3 runs 15 residues. CDR1 is KGHSH, CDR2 LQKENI, per germline. CDR3 in DNA: TGTGCCAGCTCACCCTCCCGGGTTACCTACAATGAGCAGTTCTTC. Protein product: CASSPSRVTYNEQFF.

This clone appeared a single time. The rearrangement links TRBV29-1 to TRBJ2-7; maybe TRBD1 (7 bases). Per the germline V gene, CDR1 is SQVTM and CDR2 is ANQGSEA. The CDR3 extends over 14 amino acids. Trimming shortened V by 7 bases and J by 2 bases, and 18 bases separated the two germline ends. CDR3 residues: CSGSGGRGTYEQYF. CDR3 in DNA: TGCAGCGGCTCCGGGGGCAGGGGGACCTACGAGCAGTACTTC.

The CDR3 DNA is TGTGCCAGCAGCTCCCAATACAGGGGCCCTTCGAGGATAGTCACTGAAGCTTTCTTT. Translation: CASSSQYRGPSRIVTEAFF. This chain links TRBV7-8 with TRBJ1-1; 7 bases are a match to TRBD1. The junction had 21 bases not matched to a gene; V was cut back by 4 bases and J by 4 bases. There are 19 residues in the CDR3. Germline CDR1 and CDR2: SGHVS and FQNEAQ.

J is TRBJ1-2 and V is TRBV15; 9 positions agree with TRBD1. Germline-derived CDR1 and CDR2 are LNHNV and YYDKDF (reference sequence). CDR3 size: 15 residues. With V trimmed by 3 bases and J by 3 bases, 5 bases remained unmatched. CDR3 nucleotide sequence: TGTGCCACCAGCAGGGGACAGGGAGGGGACTATGGCTACACCTTC. Its translation: CATSRGQGGDYGYTF.

This chain uses TRBV9 with TRBJ2-5, with 9 bases identical to TRBD2. The CDR3 has 14 residues. V lost 0 bases and J lost 3; bases outside the gene matches: 0. CDR1 is SGDLS and CDR2 is YYNGEE in the germline V gene. CDR3 region: CASSVVAGEETQYF. CDR3 nucleotide sequence: TGTGCCAGCAGCGTAGTAGCGGGGGAAGAGACCCAGTACTTC.

This CDR3 reads CASSLGGGTAEAFF. CDR3 DNA: TGTGCCAGCAGTTTAGGGGGAGGGACCGCTGAAGCTTTCTTT. The J gene is TRBJ1-1, the V gene TRBV27; perhaps TRBD1 as D (5 bases). This CDR3 region has 14 residues. V lost 2 bases, J lost 6 bases, and 13 bases lay in between. Germline CDR1 MNHEY, CDR2 SMNVEV (reference sequence).

V usage is TRBV11-3 and J usage is TRBJ1-1; a weak D match, TRBD1 (5 bases). Germline V gives CDR1 SGHNT, CDR2 YENEEA. V was shortened by 5 bases and J by 3 bases, with 16 bases between the two germline ends. CDR3 length: 15 amino acids. DNA of the CDR3: TGTGCCAGCAGCCCTCAGACGGGGGGGGACACTGAAGCTTTCTTT. It is translated as CASSPQTGGDTEAFF.

The chain uses TRBV27 and TRBJ1-2; 7 positions match TRBD1. This CDR3 region has 17 residues. The ends lost 10 bases at V and 4 bases at J; junction bases unmatched: 21. CDR1 MNHEY and CDR2 SMNVEV come from the germline V gene (reference sequence). CDR3 protein: CATRDPTGTGFRYGYTF. DNA for the CDR3: TGTGCCACCCGAGACCCGACAGGGACTGGGTTCCGCTATGGCTACACCTTC.

The chain employs TRBV2 and TRBJ1-1; TRBD1 might be the D (5 bases). V was pared by 4 bases and J by 0 bases, with 9 bases between. Germline CDR1 SNHLY, CDR2 FYNNEI. The CDR3 spans 14 residues. This chain's CDR3 is CASSVTGMNTEAFF. The CDR3 DNA reads TGTGCCAGCAGTGTTACAGGTATGAACACTGAAGCTTTCTTT.

CDR3 nucleotide sequence: TGTGCCAGCAGCCAAGTACGCGGGGGCGAGCAGTACTTC. Protein product: CASSQVRGGEQYF. V is TRBV14 and J is TRBJ2-7; 7 bases fit TRBD2. The CDR3 runs 13 residues. V shed 1 base and J 6 bases; nucleotides not matched to a gene: 3. Germline V gene lookup returns CDR1 SGHDN and CDR2 FVKESK.

This clone was counted only a few times. The chain recombines TRBV4-3 with TRBJ1-4; TRBD1 aligns across 7 bases. V gave up 0 bases and J gave up 8 bases; unmatched junction bases: 6. CDR1 is LGHNA, CDR2 YSLEER, per germline. The CDR3 sequence is 15 residues long. CDR3: CASSQEDRAEEKLFF. The CDR3 DNA reads TGCGCCAGCAGCCAAGAAGACAGGGCAGAGGAAAAACTGTTTTTT.

This clone came up a few times. This chain links TRBV7-2 with TRBJ1-4; the D is unclear. V lost 1 base and J 11 bases, leaving 11 bases between the germline ends. CDR1 is SGHTA and CDR2 is FQGNSA in the germline V gene. This CDR3 spans 13 amino acids. CDR3 DNA: TGTGCCAGCAGCTTAGTGTTAGGGAGGAAACTGTTTTTT. Protein product: CASSLVLGRKLFF.

V gene TRBV5-5 combines with J gene TRBJ2-5; 8 bases map to TRBD1. Germline V lookup: CDR1 SGHKS, CDR2 YYEKEE (reference sequence). V lost 4 bases to trimming and J lost 3 bases; unmatched junction nucleotides: 2. This CDR3 is 13 amino acids long. In nucleotides, the CDR3 is TGTGCCAGCAGCGGGACAGGAGAAGAGACCCAGTACTTC. Translated: CASSGTGEETQYF.

The rearrangement links TRBV7-2 to TRBJ2-3, with TRBD2 identical over 11 bases. Per germline, CDR1 SGHTA and CDR2 FQGNSA. The CDR3 is 14 amino acids. V shed 6 bases, J shed 1 base, and the junction held 0 bases outside the gene matches. The CDR3 DNA reads TGTGCCAGCAGACTAGCGGGGGGCACAGATACGCAGTATTTT. It is translated as CASRLAGGTDTQYF.

CDR3 in amino acids: CASSDGLVTGELFF. In DNA form, the CDR3 reads TGTGCCAGCAGCGATGGACTAGTCACCGGGGAGCTGTTTTTT. The rearrangement joins TRBV6-4 to TRBJ2-2, with TRBD2 identical over 7 bases. This CDR3 is built from 14 residues. Germline V gene lookup returns CDR1 MRHNA and CDR2 SNTAGT. V was pared by 6 bases and J by 4 bases, with 5 bases of the junction left unmatched.